This T cell receptor (beta chain) is from a study of blood T cell repertoires in COVID-19. Whole-study context: Italy, Spain and the United States were the sources of the convalescent and acute COVID-19 samples.

V gave up 3 bases and J gave up 3 bases; unmatched junction bases: 5. The CDR3 is 15 residues long. Generated by immunoSEQ multiplex PCR, the TCRdb table keeps only in-frame clones and is missing some. The sample shows approximately 150,000 clones, 80% to 90% of them seen only once. The sample consisted of peripheral blood. This TCR was sampled from a woman between 50 and 59 years old with acute or convalescent COVID-19. This chain joins TRBV23-1 and TRBJ1-5; TRBD1 matches at 7 bases. TRBV23-1 is treated as an ORF (open reading frame) with a function not yet certain. The CDR3 loop is CASSQHRGTNQPQHF. The DNA of the CDR3 is TGCGCCAGCAGTCAGCACAGGGGAACCAATCAGCCCCAGCATTTT.